The following is a T cell receptor beta chain sequence with its context. The data originate from a study of blood T cell repertoires in COVID-19. Profiling relied on immunoSEQ multiplex PCR, and the TCRdb table lists in-frame clones only, not all of them. The sample includes about 180,000 clones, roughly 85% of them seen just once. The sequence was obtained from a man aged 60-69 years with acute or convalescent COVID-19. Sequencing was performed on peripheral blood.

The CDR3 region has the DNA TGTGCCAGCAGCTTAGTATCCGCGACTGGGGAGCTGTTTTTT. This sequence encodes CASSLVSATGELFF. J is TRBJ2-2 and V is TRBV7-9; D gene ambiguous. The CDR3 runs to 14 residues. Germline CDR1 reads SEHNR; CDR2 reads FQNEAQ (reference sequence). V was trimmed by 1 base and J by 8 bases, leaving 11 bases between them.